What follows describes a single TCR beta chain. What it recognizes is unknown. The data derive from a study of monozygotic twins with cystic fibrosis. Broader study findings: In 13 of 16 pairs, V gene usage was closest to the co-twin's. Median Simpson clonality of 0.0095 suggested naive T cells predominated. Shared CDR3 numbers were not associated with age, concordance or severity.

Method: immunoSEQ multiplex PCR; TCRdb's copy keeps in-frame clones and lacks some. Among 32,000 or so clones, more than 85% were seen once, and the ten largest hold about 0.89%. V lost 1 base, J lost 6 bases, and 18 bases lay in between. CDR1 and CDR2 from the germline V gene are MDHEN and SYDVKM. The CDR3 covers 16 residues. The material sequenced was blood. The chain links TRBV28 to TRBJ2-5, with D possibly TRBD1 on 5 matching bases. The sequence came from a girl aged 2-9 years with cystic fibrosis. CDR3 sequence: CASSLSKGQGGKTQYF. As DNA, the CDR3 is TGTGCCAGCAGTTTATCCAAGGGGCAGGGTGGAAAGACCCAGTACTTC.